This record concerns one TCR beta chain sequence. Which antigen it targets is not known. Per-nucleotide qualities are absent, and no much larger clonotype sits a single base away. This sample is drawn from a study of cytomegalovirus exposure and HLA in healthy donors (dated by TCRdb to 2015 to 2018). Broadly, across the study: According to a later analysis, the 100 to 150 validation repertoires were produced on the same platform as the 666 repertoires of the first cohort. To predict cytomegalovirus infection status, the study combined high-throughput TCR immunosequencing, statistical association of individual TCRs with disease status, and machine learning. The study aimed to test whether cataloging public T cell receptors could reveal signatures of past pathogen exposure. A separate validation cohort of approximately 120 different subjects was used in addition to the 666-subject first cohort. Results and caveats for the whole study, not just this receptor: Across donors, most TCR sequences were observed very rarely, whereas some public TCRs were present in many individuals. All 110 or so repertoires were used to score co-occurrence in the validation cohort in a later analysis, because that analysis had no HLA typing for the cohort. It was suggested by the authors that the approach could potentially be generalized to other disease states and immunological phenotypes. In both the original and validation cohorts, the classifier was reported to diagnose cytomegalovirus status with high specificity and sensitivity. A few of the identified cytomegalovirus-associated TCR beta chains were confirmed in vitro to be specific for cytomegalovirus antigens. The study gave a list of about 170 TCR beta chains associated with cytomegalovirus. A later analysis found that TCRs clustered in the first cohort also tended to co-occur in the 120 validation repertoires, with 94% of cluster scores above 0.

Donors formed part of the validation cohort, which comprised 120 subjects and was distinct from the first cohort of under 750 subjects. Library prep was done by the immunoSEQ multiplex PCR assay. In the original analysis: A statistical classification framework was built to diagnose cytomegalovirus status from the catalog of TCR beta chain sequences. Held by TCRdb, this immuneACCESS table contains in-frame sequences only and omits some clones. Under half of the omission traces to an unresolved V gene where checked; the cause of the rest is unknown. D and trimming were read from the DNA, whereas the V and J calls and clone size are those reported in that table. The sample records 100,000 to 150,000 clones, roughly 90% of which are singletons. 1.4% of the sample rests with the top ten. From the germline V gene, CDR1 is SNHLY and CDR2 is FYNNEI. The CDR3 holds 13 amino acids from the cysteine to the phenylalanine. Only the CDR3 portion is preserved as DNA: 39 bases, with reading frame beginning at the first base. V gives up 8 bases and J gives up 7 bases, and the segment between their germline ends measures 15 bases.

Recombination joined TRBV2 with TRBJ1-5; the D segment cannot be called with confidence. Sequenced input: PBMCs. This TCR was recovered from a man younger than 40 in good health and CMV-seronegative. The DNA is as follows: TGTGCCAGCGACCAGGAGGCAGGCCAGCCCCAGCATTTT. Its coded protein is CASDQEAGQPQHF.